Below are 2 T cell receptor beta chains sequenced from a single sample in a study of cytomegalovirus exposure and HLA in healthy donors. The PCR employed 60 Vbeta primers together with 13 Jbeta primers. Only in-frame clones appear in the TCRdb table, and some are missing; sequencing was by immunoSEQ multiplex PCR. The sample includes under 200,000 clones, 65% to 85% of them seen just once. Sequencing was done on a sample of PBMCs. The receptor source for this set is a man between 60 and 70 years old in good health and CMV-seronegative.

This clone turned up a few times. CDR3 nucleotide sequence: TGTGCCTGGACTAGTGGGGCTAGCGGGAGTGATGAGCAGTTCTTC. Translated: CAWTSGASGSDEQFF. The chain recombines TRBV30 with TRBJ2-1; 10 bases align to TRBD2. The CDR3 has 15 amino acids. The ends lost 4 bases at V and 8 bases at J; junction bases unmatched: 11. CDR1 and CDR2 (germline): GTSNPN, SVGIG (reference sequence). Drawing the rest from reference TRBV30 and TRBJ2-1, the complete variable domain is SQTIHQWPATLVQPVGSPLSLECTVEGTSNPNLYWYRQAAGRGLQLLFYSVGIGQISSEVPQNLSASRPQDRQFILSSKKLLLSDSGFYLCAWTSGASGSDEQFFGPGTRLTVL.

There are a few counts of this clone. The rearrangement uses TRBV5-4 and TRBJ2-7, with 10 positions matching TRBD1. V was pared by 4 bases and J by 3 bases, with 4 bases of the junction left unmatched. The CDR3 has 14 amino acids. Germline V gene sequence: CDR1 SGHNT, CDR2 YYREEE (reference sequence). Here the CDR3 DNA reads TGTGCCAGCAGCGTCGGGACAGGGGTCTACGAGCAGTACTTC. It encodes CASSVGTGVYEQYF.